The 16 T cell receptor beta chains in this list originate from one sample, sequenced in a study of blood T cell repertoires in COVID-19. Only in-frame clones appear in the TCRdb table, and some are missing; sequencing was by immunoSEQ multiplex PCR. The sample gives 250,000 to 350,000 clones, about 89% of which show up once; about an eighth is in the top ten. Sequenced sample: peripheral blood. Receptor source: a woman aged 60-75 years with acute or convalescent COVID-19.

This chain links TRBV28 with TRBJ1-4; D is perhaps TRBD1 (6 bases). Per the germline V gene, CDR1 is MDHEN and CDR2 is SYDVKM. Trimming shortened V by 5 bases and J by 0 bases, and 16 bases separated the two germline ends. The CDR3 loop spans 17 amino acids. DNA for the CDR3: TGTGCCAGCAGTCTCTTGGACAGAACCCCAACTAATGAAAAACTGTTTTTT. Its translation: CASSLLDRTPTNEKLFF. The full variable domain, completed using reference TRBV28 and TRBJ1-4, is DVKVTQSSRYLVKRTGEKVFLECVQDMDHENMFWYRQDPGLGLRLIYFSYDVKMKEKGDIPEGYSVSREKKERFSLILESASTNQTSMYLCASSLLDRTPTNEKLFFGSGTQLSVL.

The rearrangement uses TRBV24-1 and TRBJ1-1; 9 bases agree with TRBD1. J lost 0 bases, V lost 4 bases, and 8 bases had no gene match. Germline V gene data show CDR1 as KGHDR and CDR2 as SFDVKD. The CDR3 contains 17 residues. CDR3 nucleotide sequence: TGTGCCACCAGTGACAGTCCCGGGACAGGGATGAACACTGAAGCTTTCTTT. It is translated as CATSDSPGTGMNTEAFF.

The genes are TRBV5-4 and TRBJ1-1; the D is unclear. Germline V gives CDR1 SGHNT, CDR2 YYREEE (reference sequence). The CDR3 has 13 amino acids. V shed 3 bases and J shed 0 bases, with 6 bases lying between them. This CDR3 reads CASSWELNTEAFF. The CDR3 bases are TGTGCCAGCAGCTGGGAGCTGAACACTGAAGCTTTCTTT.

The CDR3 spells CATGTTPNYGYTF. The CDR3 DNA sequence: TGTGCCACTGGGACAACTCCTAACTATGGCTACACCTTC. The chain couples TRBV3-1 (or the pseudogene TRBV3-2) to TRBJ1-2, with D possibly TRBD1 on 6 matching bases. Germline CDR1 is LGHDT and CDR2 is YNNKEL (reference sequence). Trimming pared 10 bases from V and 0 bases from J, leaving 12 bases between. The CDR3 has 13 residues.

The CDR3 DNA is TGTGCCAGCAGCTTAGAGTGGGCGTCCCCCGAGACCCAGTACTTC. Translated: CASSLEWASPETQYF. This chain links TRBV11-1 with TRBJ2-5; unclear D gene. Germline CDR1 reads SGHAT; CDR2 reads FQDESV (reference sequence). V lost 1 base and J 5 bases, leaving 14 bases between the germline ends. The CDR3 runs to 15 residues.

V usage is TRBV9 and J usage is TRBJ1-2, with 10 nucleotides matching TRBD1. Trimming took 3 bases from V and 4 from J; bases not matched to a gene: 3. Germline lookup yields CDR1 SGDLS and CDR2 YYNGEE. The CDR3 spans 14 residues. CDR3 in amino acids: CASSATGGSYGYTF. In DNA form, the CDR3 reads TGTGCCAGCAGCGCGACAGGGGGCAGCTATGGCTACACCTTC.

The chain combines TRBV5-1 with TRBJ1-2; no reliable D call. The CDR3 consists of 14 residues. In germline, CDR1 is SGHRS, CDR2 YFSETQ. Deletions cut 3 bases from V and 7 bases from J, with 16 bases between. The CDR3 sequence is CASSSTGYSVGYTF. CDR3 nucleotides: TGCGCCAGCAGCTCCACCGGTTACTCGGTTGGCTACACCTTC.

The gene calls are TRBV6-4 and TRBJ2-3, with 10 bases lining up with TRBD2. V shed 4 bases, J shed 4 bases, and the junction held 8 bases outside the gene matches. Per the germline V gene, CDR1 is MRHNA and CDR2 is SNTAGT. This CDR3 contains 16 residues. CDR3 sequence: CASSASLAGESDTQYF. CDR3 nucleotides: TGTGCCAGCAGTGCTTCGCTAGCGGGGGAATCAGATACGCAGTATTTT.

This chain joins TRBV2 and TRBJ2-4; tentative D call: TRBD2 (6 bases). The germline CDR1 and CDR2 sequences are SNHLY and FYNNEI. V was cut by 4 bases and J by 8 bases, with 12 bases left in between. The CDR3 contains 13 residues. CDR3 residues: CASSGQWGDIQYF. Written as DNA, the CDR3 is TGTGCCAGCAGTGGACAGTGGGGGGACATTCAGTACTTC. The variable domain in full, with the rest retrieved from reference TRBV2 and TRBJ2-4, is EPEVTQTPSHQVTQMGQEVILRCVPISNHLYFYWYRQILGQKVEFLVSFYNNEISEKSEIFDDQFSVERPDGSNFTLKIRSTKLEDSAMYFCASSGQWGDIQYFGAGTRLSVL.

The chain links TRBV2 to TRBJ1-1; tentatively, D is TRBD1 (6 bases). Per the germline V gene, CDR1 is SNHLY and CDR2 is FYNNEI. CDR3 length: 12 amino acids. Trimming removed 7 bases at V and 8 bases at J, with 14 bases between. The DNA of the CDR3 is TGTGCCAGCAACAGGGACCATCTCGAAGCTTTCTTT. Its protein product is CASNRDHLEAFF.

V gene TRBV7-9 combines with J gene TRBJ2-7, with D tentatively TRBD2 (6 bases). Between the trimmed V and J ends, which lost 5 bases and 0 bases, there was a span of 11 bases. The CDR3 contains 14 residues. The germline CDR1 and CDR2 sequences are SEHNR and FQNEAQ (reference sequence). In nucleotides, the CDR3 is TGTGCCAGCAGCCCGGGGACTTCCTCCTACGAGCAGTACTTC. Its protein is CASSPGTSSYEQYF.

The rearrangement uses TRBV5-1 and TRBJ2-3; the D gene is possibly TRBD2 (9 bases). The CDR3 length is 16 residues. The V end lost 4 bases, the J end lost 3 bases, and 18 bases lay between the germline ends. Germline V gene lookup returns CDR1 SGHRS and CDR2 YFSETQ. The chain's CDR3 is CASSGASGDRTDTQYF. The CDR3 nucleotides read TGCGCCAGCAGCGGGGCTAGCGGGGACAGGACAGATACGCAGTATTTT.

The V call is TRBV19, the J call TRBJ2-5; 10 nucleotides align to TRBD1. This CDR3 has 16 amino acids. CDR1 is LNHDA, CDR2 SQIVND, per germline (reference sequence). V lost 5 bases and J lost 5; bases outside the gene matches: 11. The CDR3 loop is CASSVAGTGAGETQYF. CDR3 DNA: TGTGCCAGTAGTGTCGCCGGGACAGGGGCCGGGGAGACCCAGTACTTC.

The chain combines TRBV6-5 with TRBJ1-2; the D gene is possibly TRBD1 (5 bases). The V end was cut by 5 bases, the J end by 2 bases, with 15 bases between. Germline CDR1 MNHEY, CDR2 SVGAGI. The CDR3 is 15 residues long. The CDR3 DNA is TGTGCCAGCAGTCGAGCTGGAAGGGGAAACTATGGCTACACCTTC. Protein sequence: CASSRAGRGNYGYTF.

CDR3: CSALGGGTDTQYF. The CDR3 nucleotides are TGCAGCGCCCTGGGGGGGGGCACAGATACGCAGTATTTT. The V call is TRBV29-1, the J call TRBJ2-3; 7 nucleotides align to TRBD2. CDR1 and CDR2 (germline): SQVTM, ANQGSEA. The CDR3 has 13 amino acids. V trimming: 7 bases; J trimming: 1 base; junction bases outside the gene matches: 5.

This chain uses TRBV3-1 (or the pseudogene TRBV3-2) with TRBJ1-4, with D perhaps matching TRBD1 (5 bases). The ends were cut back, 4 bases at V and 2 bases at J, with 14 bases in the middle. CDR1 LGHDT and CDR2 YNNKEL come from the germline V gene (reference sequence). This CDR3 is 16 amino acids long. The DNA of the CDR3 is TGTGCCAGCAGCCTTCCCTTCGGGGGGACTAATGAAAAACTGTTTTTT. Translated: CASSLPFGGTNEKLFF.